This T cell receptor (beta chain) was obtained from a study of T cells in Graves' hyperthyroidism and ophthalmopathy. Clinical symptoms, serum thyroxine, TRAb, thyroid ultrasound and orbital computed tomography informed diagnoses. CDR1 and CDR2 (germline): SGHAT, FQNNGV. The CDR3 runs 15 residues. V shed 5 bases, J shed 4 bases, and the junction held 10 bases outside the gene matches. Template material for amplifying TCR beta CDR3 regions consisted of RNA transcripts. The HTBI set primed first-round TCR CDR3 RT-PCR. From the multiplex PCR reads, TCRdb called clonotypes with MiXCR, one entry per CDR3 protein. The sample shows roughly 380,000 distinct CDR3 sequences, 19% of them seen only once.

This receptor was taken from a woman aged 18-29 years with Graves' hyperthyroidism. What was sequenced was blood. The chain combines TRBV11-2 with TRBJ1-1; 7 bases match TRBD1. The CDR3 sequence: CASSPRQGDGTEAFF. The CDR3, as DNA: TGTGCCAGCAGCCCGCGACAGGGTGATGGCACTGAAGCTTTCTTT.